This T cell receptor (beta chain) was identified during a study of regulatory T cells in long-lasting Graves disease. This CDR3 spans 17 amino acids. The germline CDR1 and CDR2 sequences are SGHAT and FQNNGV. V lost 3 bases and J lost 5, with 22 bases in between. Building the TCR beta libraries relied on iRepertoire HTBI primers, and CDR3 regions underwent Arm-PCR. TCRdb recomputed calls from the multiplex PCR reads with MiXCR, one row per CDR3 protein. Altogether 350,000 to 500,000 distinct CDR3 sequences are present, 21% being singletons, with the ten largest covering 13% to 15%. The time point here: persistent/refractory GD, antithyroid drugs over 5 years with positive TRAb. The TCR library was made from RNA that had been extracted from PBMCs in TRIzol. This clonotype came up many times. Its antigen is not identified. Findings and caveats of the study: Lower TCR diversity characterized persistent Graves' patients relative to newly diagnosed patients.

This chain joins TRBV11-2 and TRBJ2-5; D gene unclear. Sequenced here: peripheral blood mononuclear cells (PBMCs), sampled when the disease was refractory, from a patient treated with antithyroid drugs. The receptor's source is a female donor with Graves disease. DNA for the CDR3: TGTGCCAGCAGCTTCCACTCCCGAGAGGTTTTAGGGGAGACCCAGTACTTC. This translates into CASSFHSREVLGETQYF.